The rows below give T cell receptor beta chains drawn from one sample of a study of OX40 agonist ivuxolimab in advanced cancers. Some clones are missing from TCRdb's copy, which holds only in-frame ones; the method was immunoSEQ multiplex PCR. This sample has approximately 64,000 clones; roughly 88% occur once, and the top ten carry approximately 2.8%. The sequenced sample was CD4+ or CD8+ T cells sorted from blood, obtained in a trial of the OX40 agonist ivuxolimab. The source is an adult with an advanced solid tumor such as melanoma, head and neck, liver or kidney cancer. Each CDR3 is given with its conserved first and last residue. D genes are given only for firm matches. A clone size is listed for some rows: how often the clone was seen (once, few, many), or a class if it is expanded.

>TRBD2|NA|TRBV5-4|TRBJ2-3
TGTGCCAGCAGCTTCGTAGCGGGCGGGACGCAGTATTTT
CASSFVAGGTQYF
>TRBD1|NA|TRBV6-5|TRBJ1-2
TGTGCCAGCAGTTACGGGGGACAGCCCTATGGCTACACCTTC
CASSYGGQPYGYTF
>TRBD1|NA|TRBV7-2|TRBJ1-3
TGTGCCAGCAGCTTAACAGGGGGCGCCTCTGGAAACACCATATATTTT
CASSLTGGASGNTIYF
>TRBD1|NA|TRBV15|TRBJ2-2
TGTGCCACCAGCGAGGACAGGGGTCTCACCGGGGAGCTGTTTTTT
CATSEDRGLTGELFF
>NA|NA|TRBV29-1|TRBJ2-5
TGCAGTTGCTGGGGTCAAGAGACCCAGTACTTC
CSCWGQETQYF
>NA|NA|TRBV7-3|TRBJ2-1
TGTGCCTCGACCGGCCACGGAGTGGGGAATGAGCAGTTCTTC
CASTGHGVGNEQFF
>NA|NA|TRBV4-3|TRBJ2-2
TGCGCCAGCAGCCAAGAAAGGCTAGTATCCGGGGAGCTGTTTTTT
CASSQERLVSGELFF
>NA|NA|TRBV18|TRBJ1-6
TGTGCCAGCTCCCCAGTAGATTCACCCCTCCACTTT
CASSPVDSPLHF
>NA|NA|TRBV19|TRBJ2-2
TGTGCCAGTAAGAGGGGTGAGACCGGGGAGCTGTTTTTT
CASKRGETGELFF
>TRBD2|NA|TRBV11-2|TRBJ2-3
TGTGCCAGCAGCCTTCTAGCGGGGGCTGGGGCAGATACGCAGTATTTT
CASSLLAGAGADTQYF
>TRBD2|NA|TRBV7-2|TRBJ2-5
TGTGCCAGCAGCTTATCCAGCGGGGATCGAGAGACCCAGTACTTC
CASSLSSGDRETQYF
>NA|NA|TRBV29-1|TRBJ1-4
TGCAGCGGCCTTATACAGGGTGGTGAAAAACTGTTTTTT
CSGLIQGGEKLFF
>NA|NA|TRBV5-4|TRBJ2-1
TGTGCCAGCAGCCGGGGCCAAGCGGGCTACAATGAGCAGTTCTTC
CASSRGQAGYNEQFF
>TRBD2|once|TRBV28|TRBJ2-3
TGTGCCAGCAATCGACTAGCGGGAGGTGCAGATACGCAGTATTTT
CASNRLAGGADTQYF
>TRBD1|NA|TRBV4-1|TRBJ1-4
TGCGCCAGCAGCCATGGACAGGGGGCGGACGAAAAACTGTTTTTT
CASSHGQGADEKLFF
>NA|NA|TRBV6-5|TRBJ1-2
TGTGCCAGCAGTAACAGCTATGGCTACACCTTC
CASSNSYGYTF
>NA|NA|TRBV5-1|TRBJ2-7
TGCGCCAGCAGCTTGCGGAGGGACACAGTTCACGAGCAGTACTTC
CASSLRRDTVHEQYF
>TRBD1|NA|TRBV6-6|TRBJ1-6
TGTGCCAGCAGTTCTCCCACAGGGGTTACTTCACCCCTCCACTTT
CASSSPTGVTSPLHF
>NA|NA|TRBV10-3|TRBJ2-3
TGTGCCATCAGTTCGGGGGGGACAGACACAGATACGCAGTATTTT
CAISSGGTDTDTQYF
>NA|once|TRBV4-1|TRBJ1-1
TGCGCCAGCAGCCAAGGGGGTTTGAACACTGAAGCTTTCTTT
CASSQGGLNTEAFF
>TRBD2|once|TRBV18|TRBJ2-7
TGTGCCAGCTCACCAGGGCGGGGGGGCGAGTCCTACGAGCAGTACTTC
CASSPGRGGESYEQYF
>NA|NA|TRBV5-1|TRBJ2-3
TGCGCCAGCAGCCGTAGTAGCACAGATACGCAGTATTTT
CASSRSSTDTQYF
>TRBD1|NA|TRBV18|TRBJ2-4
TGTGCCAGCTCACTCTGGGGGCCGGGACAGGTGTTCACAAACATTCAGTACTTC
CASSLWGPGQVFTNIQYF
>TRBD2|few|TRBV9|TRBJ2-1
TGTGCCAGCAGCGTAGCGGGGGGGCCTCACAATGAGCAGTTCTTC
CASSVAGGPHNEQFF
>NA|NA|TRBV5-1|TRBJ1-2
TGCGCCAGCAGCTTGGCAGAGGGATTGAGGGGCTACACCTTC
CASSLAEGLRGYTF
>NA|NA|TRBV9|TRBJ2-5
TGTGCCAGCAGCGTAGCTGGGGGGCCCCAAGAGACCCAGTACTTC
CASSVAGGPQETQYF
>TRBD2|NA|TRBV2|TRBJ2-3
TGTGCCAGCAGTCTAGGGACTAGCGGGGGGGGACTCACAGATACGCAGTATTTT
CASSLGTSGGGLTDTQYF
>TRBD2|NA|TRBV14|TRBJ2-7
TGTGCCAGCAGCCAAGGGTGGGCTAGCGGGGGCCTCTACGAGCAGTACTTC
CASSQGWASGGLYEQYF
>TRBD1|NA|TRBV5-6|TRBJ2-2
TGTGCCAGCAGCTTCGGGACAGGGAGGACCGGGGAGCTGTTTTTT
CASSFGTGRTGELFF
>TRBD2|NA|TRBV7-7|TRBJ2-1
TGTGCCAGCAGCTTAGACCGGGGGGGTGAGCAGTTCTTC
CASSLDRGGEQFF
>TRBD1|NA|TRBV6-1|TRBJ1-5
TGTGCCAGCAGTGAAGCTGGACAGGCCCTCGGGTCCCAGCATTTT
CASSEAGQALGSQHF
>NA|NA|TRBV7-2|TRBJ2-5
TGTGCCAGCAGCTTAGCGATCGAGACCCGGGACTTC
CASSLAIETRDF
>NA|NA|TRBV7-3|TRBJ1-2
TGTGCCAGCAGCCCCCAGGGAGGCGGCTACACCTTC
CASSPQGGGYTF
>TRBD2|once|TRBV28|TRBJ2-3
TGTGCCAGCAGTTCTCCTAGCGGGGGGCACGGAGGAGATACGCAGTATTTT
CASSSPSGGHGGDTQYF
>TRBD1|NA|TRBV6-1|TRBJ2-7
TGTGCCAGCACCAGGACAGGGGCCCCCTACGAGCAGTACTTC
CASTRTGAPYEQYF
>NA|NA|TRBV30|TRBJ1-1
TGTGCCTGGAGTGTACTCCTGAACACTGAAGCTTTCTTT
CAWSVLLNTEAFF
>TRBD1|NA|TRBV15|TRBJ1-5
TGTGCCACCAGCAGAAACAGGGGAGATAGCAATCAGCCCCAGCATTTT
CATSRNRGDSNQPQHF
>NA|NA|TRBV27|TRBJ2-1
TGTGCCAGCAGTTTATGGGGAGGCTCCTACAATGAGCAGTTCTTC
CASSLWGGSYNEQFF
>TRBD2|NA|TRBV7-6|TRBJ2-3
TGTGCCAGCAGCCTCGGGACTAGCGGCGCTAGCACAGATACGCAGTATTTT
CASSLGTSGASTDTQYF
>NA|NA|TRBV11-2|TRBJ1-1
TGTGCCAGCAGCCCCCAGGGAAACACTGAAGCTTTCTTT
CASSPQGNTEAFF
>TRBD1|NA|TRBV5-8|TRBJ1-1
TGTGCCAGCAGGAACAGGGGTCTGCGGGACACTGAAGCTTTCTTT
CASRNRGLRDTEAFF
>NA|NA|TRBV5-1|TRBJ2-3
TGCGCCAGCAGCTTGGAGACAGGAGTCACAGATACGCAGTATTTT
CASSLETGVTDTQYF